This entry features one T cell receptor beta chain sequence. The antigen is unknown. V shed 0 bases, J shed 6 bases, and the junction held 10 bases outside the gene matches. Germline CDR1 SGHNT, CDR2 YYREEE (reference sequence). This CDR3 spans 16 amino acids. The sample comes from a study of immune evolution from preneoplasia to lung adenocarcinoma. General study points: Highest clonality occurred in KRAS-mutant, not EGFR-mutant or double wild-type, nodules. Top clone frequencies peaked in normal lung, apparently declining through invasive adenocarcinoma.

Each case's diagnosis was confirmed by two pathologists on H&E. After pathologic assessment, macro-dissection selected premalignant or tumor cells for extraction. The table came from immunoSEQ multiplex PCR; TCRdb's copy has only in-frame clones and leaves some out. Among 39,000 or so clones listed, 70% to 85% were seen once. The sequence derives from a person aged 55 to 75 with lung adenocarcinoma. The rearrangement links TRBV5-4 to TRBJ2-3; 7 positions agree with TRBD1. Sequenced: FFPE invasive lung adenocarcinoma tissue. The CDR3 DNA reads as TGTGCCAGCAGCTTGGCCGGGACAGTGGGTGGCGATACGCAGTATTTT. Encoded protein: CASSLAGTVGGDTQYF. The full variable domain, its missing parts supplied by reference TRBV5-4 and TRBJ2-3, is ETGVTQSPTHLIKTRGQQVTLRCSSQSGHNTVSWYQQALGQGPQFIFQYYREEENGRGNFPPRFSGLQFPNYSSELNVNALELDDSALYLCASSLAGTVGGDTQYFGPGTRLTVL.